One T cell receptor beta chain is described in this entry. The data stem from a study of blood T cell repertoires in COVID-19. Study context: Spain, Italy and the United States supplied samples that represented acute and convalescent COVID-19. In each case, the material was cDNA or gDNA derived from T cells, B-cell-depleted T cells, or PBMCs.

Germline-derived CDR1 and CDR2 are LGHNA and YNFKEQ. V dropped 0 bases and J dropped 5 bases, with 10 bases sitting between them. The CDR3 runs to 15 residues. Sequencing was performed with immunoSEQ multiplex PCR; in TCRdb, only in-frame clones are kept and a portion is missing. The sample lists fewer than 300,000 clones, over 75% occurring once. The J gene is TRBJ2-2, the V gene TRBV4-2; no definite D call. Sequenced: peripheral blood. This clonotype originated in a human donor in a cohort sampled during active COVID-19. CDR3 nucleotide sequence: TGTGCCAGCAGCCAAGATCTCAGGTCTACCGGGGAGCTGTTTTTT. Amino acids: CASSQDLRSTGELFF.